A selection of T cell receptor beta chains follows, all from one sample in a study of blood T cell repertoires in COVID-19. Only in-frame clones appear in the TCRdb table, and some are missing; sequencing was by immunoSEQ multiplex PCR. The sample lists roughly 100,000 clones, 75% to 90% seen once, with roughly 32% in the top ten. Sequenced input: peripheral blood. These receptors came from a woman of 80 years or more with acute or convalescent COVID-19. The CDR3 runs from the conserved cysteine through the conserved F or W. The order of the fields is J gene, CDR3 length, clone size, V gene, D gene, CDR3 protein, CDR3 DNA. The D gene is left open where the match is weak. A clone size is listed for some rows: how often the clone was seen (once, few, many), or a class if it is expanded.

J: TRBJ2-7; length: 13; size: NA; V: TRBV5-8; D: NA; CDR3: CASNPGLTYEQYF; DNA: TGTGCCAGCAACCCGGGTCTAACCTACGAGCAGTACTTC
J: TRBJ1-1; length: 13; size: NA; V: TRBV28; D: NA; CDR3: CASITTGSPKSFF; DNA: TGTGCCAGCATAACTACTGGGTCCCCGAAATCTTTCTTT
J: TRBJ1-5; length: 15; size: NA; V: TRBV6-6; D: NA; CDR3: CASRLTRLESQPQHF; DNA: TGTGCCAGCAGACTCACACGGTTGGAGAGTCAGCCCCAGCATTTT
J: TRBJ1-1; length: 13; size: NA; V: TRBV7-2; D: NA; CDR3: CASSPREGTEAFF; DNA: TGTGCCAGCAGCCCCAGGGAGGGAACTGAAGCTTTCTTT
J: TRBJ2-7; length: 12; size: once; V: TRBV29-1; D: NA; CDR3: CSAAQGSYEQYF; DNA: TGCAGCGCCGCACAGGGTTCCTACGAGCAGTACTTC
J: TRBJ1-4; length: 18; size: NA; V: TRBV15; D: NA; CDR3: CATSREYRGQSTNEKLFF; DNA: TGTGCCACCAGCAGAGAGTATCGAGGACAATCAACTAATGAAAAACTGTTTTTT
J: TRBJ1-1; length: 14; size: NA; V: TRBV6-5; D: NA; CDR3: CASSLSRARTEAFF; DNA: TGTGCCAGCAGTTTATCCAGGGCGAGGACTGAAGCTTTCTTT
J: TRBJ1-4; length: 15; size: NA; V: TRBV19; D: TRBD1; CDR3: CASSPTGTANEKLFF; DNA: TGTGCCAGTAGTCCGACAGGGACGGCTAATGAAAAACTGTTTTTT
J: TRBJ2-7; length: 18; size: once; V: TRBV2; D: TRBD2; CDR3: CASTQEGLAGGSSYEQYF; DNA: TGTGCCAGCACCCAAGAGGGACTAGCGGGGGGATCCTCCTACGAGCAGTACTTC
J: TRBJ2-3; length: 15; size: NA; V: TRBV2; D: NA; CDR3: CASRQQGTHTDTQYF; DNA: TGTGCCAGCCGCCAACAGGGTACCCACACAGATACGCAGTATTTT
J: TRBJ2-7; length: 14; size: few; V: TRBV19; D: TRBD1; CDR3: CASSPRQGLIEQYF; DNA: TGTGCCAGTAGTCCACGACAGGGGTTGATCGAGCAGTACTTC
J: TRBJ1-1; length: 13; size: NA; V: TRBV18; D: NA; CDR3: CASSLVQNTEAFF; DNA: TGTGCCAGCTCACTTGTTCAGAACACTGAAGCTTTCTTT
J: TRBJ2-3; length: 15; size: NA; V: TRBV6-1; D: NA; CDR3: CASSDWTDTTDTQYF; DNA: TGTGCCAGCAGTGATTGGACAGATACCACAGATACGCAGTATTTT
J: TRBJ2-3; length: 16; size: NA; V: TRBV7-8; D: TRBD1; CDR3: CASSLNRDSNTDTQYF; DNA: TGTGCCAGCAGCCTAAACCGGGACAGCAACACAGATACGCAGTATTTT
J: TRBJ2-7; length: 14; size: NA; V: TRBV7-9; D: NA; CDR3: CASSFGGQFYEQYF; DNA: TGTGCCAGCAGCTTCGGGGGACAGTTCTACGAGCAGTACTTC
J: TRBJ1-5; length: 18; size: NA; V: TRBV5-5; D: NA; CDR3: CASSPHPVAGVSNQPQHF; DNA: TGTGCCAGCAGCCCCCACCCCGTCGCGGGAGTCAGCAATCAGCCCCAGCATTTT
J: TRBJ1-2; length: 15; size: NA; V: TRBV5-8; D: TRBD1; CDR3: CASSHPAGGPYGYTF; DNA: TGTGCCAGCAGCCATCCGGCAGGGGGGCCGTATGGCTACACCTTC
J: TRBJ1-2; length: 13; size: NA; V: TRBV5-6; D: NA; CDR3: CASSIQGAYGYTF; DNA: TGTGCCAGCAGCATACAGGGAGCCTATGGCTACACCTTC
J: TRBJ1-2; length: 14; size: NA; V: TRBV2; D: NA; CDR3: CASSLGGQIYGYTF; DNA: TGTGCCAGCAGCCTCGGGGGGCAGATCTATGGCTACACCTTC
J: TRBJ2-7; length: 14; size: NA; V: TRBV28; D: TRBD2; CDR3: CASSSSGGVDEQYF; DNA: TGTGCCAGCAGTTCTAGCGGGGGGGTTGACGAGCAGTACTTC
J: TRBJ2-3; length: 13; size: NA; V: TRBV5-6; D: NA; CDR3: CASSLGGADTQYF; DNA: TGTGCCAGCAGCTTGGGGGGCGCAGATACGCAGTATTTT
J: TRBJ2-7; length: 17; size: NA; V: TRBV5-1; D: TRBD2; CDR3: CASSLRTSGGSSYEQYF; DNA: TGCGCCAGCAGCTTAAGGACTAGCGGGGGGAGCTCCTACGAGCAGTACTTC
J: TRBJ2-5; length: 19; size: NA; V: TRBV7-9; D: TRBD2; CDR3: CASNNSGGAFVSVQETQYF; DNA: TGTGCCAGCAACAATAGCGGGGGGGCCTTTGTCTCAGTCCAAGAGACCCAGTACTTC
J: TRBJ2-1; length: 15; size: NA; V: TRBV10-2; D: TRBD2; CDR3: CATSGGRGSYNEQFF; DNA: TGCGCCACCTCCGGGGGGAGGGGTTCCTACAATGAGCAGTTCTTC
J: TRBJ1-1; length: 18; size: NA; V: TRBV6-1; D: NA; CDR3: CASSEGFNRKRMNTEAFF; DNA: TGTGCCAGCAGTGAAGGATTCAACAGGAAAAGGATGAACACTGAAGCTTTCTTT
J: TRBJ1-1; length: 16; size: NA; V: TRBV25-1; D: NA; CDR3: CASSDRWTVKNTEAFF; DNA: TGTGCCAGCAGTGACCGATGGACAGTGAAGAACACTGAAGCTTTCTTT
J: TRBJ2-5; length: 15; size: NA; V: TRBV7-2; D: TRBD1; CDR3: CASSPGTAYQETQYF; DNA: TGTGCCAGCAGCCCGGGGACAGCGTACCAAGAGACCCAGTACTTC
J: TRBJ2-1; length: 15; size: NA; V: TRBV13; D: TRBD1; CDR3: CASSLEGQGWNEQFF; DNA: TGTGCCAGCAGCTTAGAGGGACAGGGGTGGAATGAGCAGTTCTTC
J: TRBJ2-7; length: 14; size: NA; V: TRBV11-1; D: TRBD1; CDR3: CASSFDRATYEQYF; DNA: TGTGCCAGCAGCTTCGACAGGGCCACCTACGAGCAGTACTTC
J: TRBJ1-1; length: 13; size: NA; V: TRBV7-9; D: NA; CDR3: CASRKDTNTEAFF; DNA: TGTGCCAGCAGGAAGGACACGAACACTGAAGCTTTCTTT
J: TRBJ1-4; length: 14; size: few; V: TRBV6-2/TRBV6-3; D: NA; CDR3: CASSYPRGYEKLFF; DNA: TGTGCCAGCAGTTACCCCCGCGGATATGAAAAACTGTTTTTT
J: TRBJ1-1; length: 13; size: NA; V: TRBV7-9; D: NA; CDR3: CASSFPRNTEAFF; DNA: TGTGCCAGCAGCTTCCCCCGGAACACTGAAGCTTTCTTT
J: TRBJ2-1; length: 16; size: NA; V: TRBV11-3; D: TRBD1; CDR3: CASSLGDRGVYNEQFF; DNA: TGTGCCAGCAGCTTAGGAGACAGGGGGGTTTACAATGAGCAGTTCTTC
J: TRBJ2-5; length: 17; size: once; V: TRBV4-3; D: TRBD2; CDR3: CASSQDFLAGREETQYF; DNA: TGCGCCAGCAGCCAAGATTTCCTAGCGGGGAGAGAAGAGACCCAGTACTTC
J: TRBJ2-1; length: 13; size: NA; V: TRBV7-8; D: TRBD2; CDR3: CASSVRGYNEQFF; DNA: TGTGCCAGCTCCGTGCGGGGGTACAATGAGCAGTTCTTC
J: TRBJ2-7; length: 16; size: NA; V: TRBV7-9; D: NA; CDR3: CASSPVQGWLAYEQYF; DNA: TGTGCCAGCAGCCCAGTACAGGGTTGGCTCGCTTACGAGCAGTACTTC
J: TRBJ1-3; length: 15; size: once; V: TRBV9; D: NA; CDR3: CASSYGQHSGNTIYF; DNA: TGTGCCAGCAGTTATGGACAGCACTCTGGAAACACCATATATTTT
J: TRBJ2-1; length: 16; size: NA; V: TRBV11-3; D: TRBD2; CDR3: CASSLGSGGSYNEQFF; DNA: TGTGCCAGCAGCTTAGGGAGCGGGGGGTCCTACAATGAGCAGTTCTTC
J: TRBJ2-3; length: 13; size: NA; V: TRBV11-2; D: TRBD2; CDR3: CASSLVGGGQEYF; DNA: TGTGCCAGCAGCTTAGTTGGCGGGGGGCAGGAGTATTTT
J: TRBJ1-4; length: 17; size: once; V: TRBV18; D: NA; CDR3: CASSRTGPLATNEKLFF; DNA: TGTGCCAGCTCAAGAACAGGCCCCCTTGCAACTAATGAAAAACTGTTTTTT
J: TRBJ2-5; length: 15; size: NA; V: TRBV7-2; D: NA; CDR3: CASSLVRAGQETQYF; DNA: TGTGCCAGCAGCTTAGTACGGGCAGGGCAAGAGACCCAGTACTTC